The text below deals with one TCR beta chain. As originally analysed: From reference gene primer amplification, estimates of nucleated cell counts were derived. The data were produced by immunoSEQ multiplex PCR, yet TCRdb's version contains in-frame clones alone and is incomplete. The V and J calls and clone size come from that table; D and trimming were worked out from the DNA. The top ten clones hold just over 5% of a sample with 90,000 to 100,000 clones, 90% of them seen once. The data derive from a study of blood T cell repertoires in COVID-19. Study-level background: Researchers got acute and convalescent COVID-19 samples from the United States, Italy and Spain. In each case, the material was cDNA or gDNA derived from T cells, B-cell-depleted T cells, or PBMCs.

This CDR3 comprises 16 residues. The J segment lost 6 bases and the V segment lost 2 bases, leaving 10 bases of the junction unmatched. Germline V gives CDR1 MNHEY, CDR2 SMNVEV (reference sequence). The TCR sequence derives from a man in his fifties or sixties with acute or convalescent COVID-19. Sequencing was performed on peripheral blood. The chain employs TRBV27 and TRBJ2-7; TRBD2 aligns across 10 bases. CDR3 coding DNA: TGTGCCAGCAGTTTAGGGCTAGCGGGAGTCGTCGGCGAGCAGTACTTC. Translated, it gives CASSLGLAGVVGEQYF.